A single count supports the clone carrying this T cell receptor (beta chain). Germline trimming cut 5 bases from V and 4 bases from J; bases unmatched to any gene: 2. CDR3 length equals 13 residues. The germline V gene has CDR1 MNHEY and CDR2 SVGEGT. This sample was included in a study of blood T cell repertoires in COVID-19. Assay used: immunoSEQ multiplex PCR; TCRdb lists only in-frame clones, some missing. The data show roughly 200,000 clones, with roughly 80% seen just once and over 9.5% held by the top ten. The V and J genes are TRBV6-2 or TRBV6-3 and TRBJ1-5, with 7 bases lining up with TRBD1. The sample comprised peripheral blood. The source is a woman of 80 years or more with COVID-19, enrolled during active disease. CDR3 amino acids: CASSTQGNQPQHF. The CDR3 DNA is TGTGCCAGCAGTACACAGGGGAATCAGCCCCAGCATTTT.